The 11 T cell receptor beta chains below were found in one sample sequenced in a study of blood T cell repertoires in COVID-19. Clones were read by immunoSEQ multiplex PCR, and TCRdb kept only the in-frame ones, dropping some. This sample has around 480,000 clones; roughly 87% occur once, and the top ten carry roughly 0.7%. Material: PBMCs or T cells enriched from blood (not recorded which). The receptors were sampled from a young woman who had recovered from COVID-19.

The sample holds a few counts of this clone. J is TRBJ2-5 and V is TRBV3-1 (or the pseudogene TRBV3-2); 9 bases match TRBD1. The CDR3 runs 15 residues. Germline V gives CDR1 LGHDT, CDR2 YNNKEL (reference sequence). Trimming cost V 4 bases and J 4 bases; bases outside gene matches: 7. DNA for the CDR3: TGTGCCAGCAGCCTTAACAGGGGGCTAGGAGAGACCCAGTACTTC. This gives the protein CASSLNRGLGETQYF.

The V and J genes are TRBV9 and TRBJ2-7, with D perhaps matching TRBD2 (5 bases). Germline assignment: CDR1 SGDLS and CDR2 YYNGEE. The CDR3 has 16 amino acids. Trimming cost V 0 bases and J 7 bases, with 20 bases left between them. The CDR3 protein is CASSVVGSGSLGEQYF. As DNA, the CDR3 is TGTGCCAGCAGCGTAGTGGGGTCGGGGAGCCTTGGGGAGCAGTACTTC.

Remarks on this clone: The identical CDR3 is also encoded by other nucleotide sequences in the sample. The chain recombines TRBV18 with TRBJ1-1; 8 positions agree with TRBD1. J was trimmed by 1 base and V by 3 bases; bases with no gene match: 4. Germline loops: CDR1 KGHSH, CDR2 LQKENI. The CDR3 length is 15 residues. The CDR3 spells CASSPLGQGNTEAFF. Here the CDR3 DNA reads TGTGCCAGCTCACCCCTCGGACAGGGGAACACTGAAGCTTTCTTT. Based on the CDR3 plus reference TRBV18 and TRBJ1-1, the full variable domain is NAGVMQNPRHLVRRRGQEARLRCSPMKGHSHVYWYRQLPEEGLKFMVYLQKENIIDESGMPKERFSAEFPKEGPSILRIQQVVRGDSAAYFCASSPLGQGNTEAFFGQGTRLTVV.

This chain connects TRBV10-3 to TRBJ1-1; D perhaps matches TRBD1 (6 bases). Germline assignment: CDR1 ENHRY and CDR2 SYGVKD. There are 13 residues in the CDR3. V lost 4 bases to trimming and J lost 2 bases, with 8 bases between them. The CDR3 DNA follows: TGTGCCATCAGTGCTGGGGGCAACACTGAAGCTTTCTTT. Translation gives CAISAGGNTEAFF.

This clone was detected only once. This chain connects TRBV5-1 to TRBJ1-1, with D unresolved. V lost 7 bases, J lost 4 bases, and 14 bases lay in between. Germline V gives CDR1 SGHRS, CDR2 YFSETQ. The CDR3 runs 13 residues. The CDR3, as DNA: TGCGCCAGCTTATCCGGGGATATCACTGAAGCTTTCTTT. This gives the protein CASLSGDITEAFF.

This chain links TRBV9 with TRBJ1-1; D unclear. The CDR3 is made up of 13 amino acids. The ends were cut back, 7 bases at V and 3 bases at J, with 13 bases in the middle. The germline CDR1 and CDR2 sequences are SGDLS and YYNGEE. The CDR3 nucleotides read TGTGCCAGCGGAGGACCTGGGGACACTGAAGCTTTCTTT. Translating it yields CASGGPGDTEAFF.

This clone was counted once. The V call is TRBV28, the J call TRBJ1-6; D gene uncertain. V lost 3 bases and J 9 bases, leaving 6 bases between the germline ends. CDR1 and CDR2 from the germline V gene are MDHEN and SYDVKM. The CDR3 is 12 residues long. The CDR3 bases are TGTGCCAGCAGTTTCCCGGGTTCACCCCTCCACTTT. Protein: CASSFPGSPLHF. The complete variable domain, with remaining parts taken from reference TRBV28 and TRBJ1-6, reads DVKVTQSSRYLVKRTGEKVFLECVQDMDHENMFWYRQDPGLGLRLIYFSYDVKMKEKGDIPEGYSVSREKKERFSLILESASTNQTSMYLCASSFPGSPLHFGNGTRLTVT.

CDR3 bases: TGTGCCAGCAGCTTAGCAGCCTTTCCGACCCTCCACTTT. It translates to CASSLAAFPTLHF. V gene TRBV7-2 combines with J gene TRBJ1-6; no clear D gene. Trimming took off 0 bases at V and 14 bases at J, with 11 bases between the two ends. Germline lookup yields CDR1 SGHTA and CDR2 FQGNSA. This CDR3 has 13 residues.

This chain links TRBV2 with TRBJ2-1; 8 nucleotides agree with TRBD2. Trimming cost V 4 bases and J 3 bases; bases outside gene matches: 2. The CDR3 is 14 amino acids. CDR1 and CDR2 (germline): SNHLY, FYNNEI. In DNA, the CDR3 is TGTGCCAGCAGTGTCCGGGGGGGCTACAATGAGCAGTTCTTC. Amino acid sequence: CASSVRGGYNEQFF.

This clone was counted between two and nine times. V usage is TRBV25-1 and J usage is TRBJ1-3, with no clear D. There are 15 residues in the CDR3. V was shortened by 1 base and J by 9 bases, with 16 bases between the two germline ends. Germline V gene data show CDR1 as MGHDK and CDR2 as SYGVNS. This chain's CDR3 is CASSESREMVSTIYF. In DNA form, the CDR3 reads TGTGCCAGCAGTGAATCTCGGGAGATGGTTAGCACCATATATTTT.

The V gene is TRBV6-5, the J gene TRBJ2-1; D remains ambiguous. Trimming pared 4 bases from V and 7 bases from J, leaving 11 bases between. Germline V gene lookup returns CDR1 MNHEY and CDR2 SVGAGI. The CDR3 has 13 residues. In DNA, the CDR3 is TGTGCCAGCAGTTTCCTGCAGGATAATGAGCAGTTCTTC. It is translated as CASSFLQDNEQFF.